This entry is about one T cell receptor (beta chain). The antigen remains undetermined. The donors were in the roughly 130-subject validation cohort; that cohort was separate from the roughly 660-subject first cohort. Trimming pared 3 bases from V and 1 base from J, leaving 9 bases between. CDR1 SGHKS and CDR2 YYEKEE come from the germline V gene (reference sequence). The CDR3 spans 14 residues. This record belongs to a study of cytomegalovirus exposure and HLA in healthy donors. The wider study: The approximately 120 validation repertoires were reported in a later analysis to have been generated on the same platform as the approximately 700 first-cohort repertoires. Study observations and caveats: Through in vitro validation, a few CMV-associated chains were shown to be specific for CMV antigens. Rarity held for most TCR sequences, but there were some public TCRs that occurred in many donors.

Sequenced by immunoSEQ multiplex PCR; TCRdb stores in-frame clones only, minus some. The sample shows tens of thousands of clones, around 97% of them seen only once. This sequence joins TRBV5-5 and TRBJ2-3, with D tentatively TRBD2 (5 bases). The TCR originated in a woman under 30 in good health and CMV-seropositive. The sequenced material came from PBMCs. CDR3 in amino acids: CASSWETGTDTQYF. CDR3 bases: TGTGCCAGCAGCTGGGAGACTGGCACAGATACGCAGTATTTT.